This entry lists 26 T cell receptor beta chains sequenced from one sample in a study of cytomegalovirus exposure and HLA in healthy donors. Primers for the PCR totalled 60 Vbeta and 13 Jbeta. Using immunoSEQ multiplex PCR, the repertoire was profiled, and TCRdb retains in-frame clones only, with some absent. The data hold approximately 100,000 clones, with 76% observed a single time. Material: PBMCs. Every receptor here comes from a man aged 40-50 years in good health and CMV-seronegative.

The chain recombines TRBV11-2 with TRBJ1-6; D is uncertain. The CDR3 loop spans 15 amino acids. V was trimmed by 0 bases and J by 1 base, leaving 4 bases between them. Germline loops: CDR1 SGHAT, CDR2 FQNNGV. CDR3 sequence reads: CASSLDGSYNSPLHF. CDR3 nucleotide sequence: TGTGCCAGCAGCTTAGACGGGTCCTATAATTCACCCCTCCACTTT. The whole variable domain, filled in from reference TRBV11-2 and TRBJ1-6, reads EAGVAQSPRYKIIEKRQSVAFWCNPISGHATLYWYQQILGQGPKLLIQFQNNGVVDDSQLPKDRFSAERLKGVDSTLKIQPAKLEDSAVYLCASSLDGSYNSPLHFGNGTRLTVT.

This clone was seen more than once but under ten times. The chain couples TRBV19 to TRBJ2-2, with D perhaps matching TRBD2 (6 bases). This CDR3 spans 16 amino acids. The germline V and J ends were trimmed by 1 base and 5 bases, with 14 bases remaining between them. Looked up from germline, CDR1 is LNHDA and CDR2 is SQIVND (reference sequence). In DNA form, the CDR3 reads TGTGCCAGTAGTATAGGGAGGGGAAGCGAAACCGGGGAGCTGTTTTTT. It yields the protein CASSIGRGSETGELFF.

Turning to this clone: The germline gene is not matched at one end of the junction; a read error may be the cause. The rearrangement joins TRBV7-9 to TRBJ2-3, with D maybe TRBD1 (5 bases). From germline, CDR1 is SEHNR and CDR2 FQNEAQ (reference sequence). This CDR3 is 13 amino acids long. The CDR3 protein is CSSSLVGADTQYF. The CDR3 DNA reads TGTTCCAGCAGCTTAGTAGGGGCAGATACGCAGTATTTT.

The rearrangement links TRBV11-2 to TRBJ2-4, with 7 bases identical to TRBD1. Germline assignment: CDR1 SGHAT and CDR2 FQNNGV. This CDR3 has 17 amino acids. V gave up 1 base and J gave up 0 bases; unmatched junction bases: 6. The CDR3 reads CASSLVDRARAKNIQYF. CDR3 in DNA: TGTGCCAGCAGCTTAGTTGACAGGGCAAGAGCCAAAAACATTCAGTACTTC.

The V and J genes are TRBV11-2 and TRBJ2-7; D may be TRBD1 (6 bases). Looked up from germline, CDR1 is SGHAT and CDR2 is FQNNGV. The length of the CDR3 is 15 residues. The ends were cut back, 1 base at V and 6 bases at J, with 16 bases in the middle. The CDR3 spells CASSLVSDSRGEQYF. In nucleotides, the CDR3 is TGTGCCAGCAGCTTAGTCTCGGACAGCCGTGGCGAGCAGTACTTC.

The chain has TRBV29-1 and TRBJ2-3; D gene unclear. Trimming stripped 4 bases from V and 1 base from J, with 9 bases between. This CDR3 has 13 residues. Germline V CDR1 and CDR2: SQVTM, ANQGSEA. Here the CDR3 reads CSVVRVGTDTQYF. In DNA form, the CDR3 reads TGCAGCGTTGTACGGGTTGGCACAGATACGCAGTATTTT.

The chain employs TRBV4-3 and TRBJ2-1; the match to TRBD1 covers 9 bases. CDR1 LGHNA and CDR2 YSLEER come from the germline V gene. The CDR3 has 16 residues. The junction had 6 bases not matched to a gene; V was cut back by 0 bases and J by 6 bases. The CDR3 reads CASSQDRDRARNEQFF. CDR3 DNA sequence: TGCGCCAGCAGCCAAGACCGGGACAGGGCCCGCAATGAGCAGTTCTTC.

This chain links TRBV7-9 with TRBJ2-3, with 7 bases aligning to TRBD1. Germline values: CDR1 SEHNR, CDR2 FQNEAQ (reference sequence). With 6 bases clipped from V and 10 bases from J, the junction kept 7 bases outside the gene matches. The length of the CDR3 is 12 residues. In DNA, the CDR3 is TGTGCCAGCAGTCAGGGGGTGGGGGCGCAGTATTTT. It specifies CASSQGVGAQYF. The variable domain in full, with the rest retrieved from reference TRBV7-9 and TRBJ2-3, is DTGVSQNPRHKITKRGQNVTFRCDPISEHNRLYWYRQTLGQGPEFLTYFQNEAQLEKSRLLSDRFSAERPKGSFSTLEIQRTEQGDSAMYLCASSQGVGAQYFGPGTRLTVL.

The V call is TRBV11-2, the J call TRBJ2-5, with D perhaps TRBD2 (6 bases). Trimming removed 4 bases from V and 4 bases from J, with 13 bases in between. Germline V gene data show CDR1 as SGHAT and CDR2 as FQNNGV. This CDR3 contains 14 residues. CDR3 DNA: TGTGCCAGCAGCTGGGGACTTGAGCGAGAGACCCAGTACTTC. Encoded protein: CASSWGLERETQYF.

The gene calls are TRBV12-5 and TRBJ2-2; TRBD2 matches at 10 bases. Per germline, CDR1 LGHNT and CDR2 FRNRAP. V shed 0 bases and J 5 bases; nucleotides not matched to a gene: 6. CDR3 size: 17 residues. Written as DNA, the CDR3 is TGTGCTAGTGGTTTGGTATTACAGCGGGGGGGAACCGGGGAGCTGTTTTTT. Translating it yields CASGLVLQRGGTGELFF.

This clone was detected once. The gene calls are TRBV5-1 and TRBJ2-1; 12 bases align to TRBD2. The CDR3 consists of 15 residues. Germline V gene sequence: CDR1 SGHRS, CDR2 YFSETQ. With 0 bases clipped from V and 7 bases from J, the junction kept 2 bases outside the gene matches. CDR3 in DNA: TGCGCCAGCAGCTTGGGACTAGCGGGGGCGAATGAGCAGTTCTTC. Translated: CASSLGLAGANEQFF.

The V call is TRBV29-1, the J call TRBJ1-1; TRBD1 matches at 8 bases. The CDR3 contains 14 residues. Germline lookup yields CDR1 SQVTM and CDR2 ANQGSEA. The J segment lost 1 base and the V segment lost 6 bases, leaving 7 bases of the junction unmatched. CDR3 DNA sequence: TGCAGCGTGGGAATGACAGGGGCGAACACTGAAGCTTTCTTT. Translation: CSVGMTGANTEAFF.

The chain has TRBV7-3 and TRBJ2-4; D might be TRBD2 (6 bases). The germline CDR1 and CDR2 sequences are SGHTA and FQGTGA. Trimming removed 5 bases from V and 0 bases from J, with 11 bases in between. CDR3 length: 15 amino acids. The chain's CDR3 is CASSPGGLAKNIQYF. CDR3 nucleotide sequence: TGTGCCAGCAGCCCCGGGGGACTAGCCAAAAACATTCAGTACTTC.

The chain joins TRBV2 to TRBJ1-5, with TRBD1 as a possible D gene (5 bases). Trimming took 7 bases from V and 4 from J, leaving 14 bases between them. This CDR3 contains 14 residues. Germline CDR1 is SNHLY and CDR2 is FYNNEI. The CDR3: CASTQTDSNQPQHF. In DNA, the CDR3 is TGTGCCAGCACCCAAACCGACAGTAATCAGCCCCAGCATTTT.

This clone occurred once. CDR3 amino acids: CASSVEPPGLSGNTIYF. In DNA form, the CDR3 reads TGTGCCAGCAGCGTAGAACCCCCAGGGCTCTCTGGAAACACCATATATTTT. This rearrangement joins TRBV9 to TRBJ1-3; tentatively, D is TRBD1 (5 bases). The CDR3 consists of 17 residues. Germline V lookup: CDR1 SGDLS, CDR2 YYNGEE. Trimming cost V 0 bases and J 0 bases, with 13 bases left between them.

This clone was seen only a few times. The CDR3 region is CASRSLAGGENEQFF. The CDR3 region has the DNA TGTGCCAGCAGATCTCTAGCGGGGGGTGAAAATGAGCAGTTCTTC. The chain couples TRBV6-5 to TRBJ2-1, with 11 bases identical to TRBD2. Germline V gene sequence: CDR1 MNHEY, CDR2 SVGAGI. Trimming removed 6 bases from V and 7 bases from J; junction bases left unmatched: 8. The CDR3 sequence is 15 residues long.

In nucleotides, the CDR3 is TGTGCCAGCAGGATTCGGGACAGGGCTGCTTTCTTT. Protein: CASRIRDRAAFF. This rearrangement joins TRBV28 to TRBJ1-1, with 9 bases that match TRBD1. Germline CDR1 and CDR2: MDHEN and SYDVKM. The trim removed 6 bases at V and 11 bases at J, leaving 7 bases unmatched. This CDR3 is built from 12 residues. Together with reference TRBV28 and TRBJ1-1, the CDR3 gives the full variable domain: DVKVTQSSRYLVKRTGEKVFLECVQDMDHENMFWYRQDPGLGLRLIYFSYDVKMKEKGDIPEGYSVSREKKERFSLILESASTNQTSMYLCASRIRDRAAFFGQGTRLTVV.

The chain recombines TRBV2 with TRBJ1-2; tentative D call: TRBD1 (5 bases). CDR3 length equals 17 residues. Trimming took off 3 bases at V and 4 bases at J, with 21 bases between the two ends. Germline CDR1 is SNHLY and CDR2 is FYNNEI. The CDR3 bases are TGTGCCAGCAGTGATCCACCCTCCGGGGGAGGTTCCTATGGCTACACCTTC. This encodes CASSDPPSGGGSYGYTF.

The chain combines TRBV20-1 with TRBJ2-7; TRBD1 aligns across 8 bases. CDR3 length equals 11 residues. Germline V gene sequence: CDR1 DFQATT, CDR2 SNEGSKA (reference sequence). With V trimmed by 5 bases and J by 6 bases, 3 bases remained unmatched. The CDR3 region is CSAWTGLEQYF. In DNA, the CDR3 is TGCAGTGCTTGGACAGGGCTCGAGCAGTACTTC.

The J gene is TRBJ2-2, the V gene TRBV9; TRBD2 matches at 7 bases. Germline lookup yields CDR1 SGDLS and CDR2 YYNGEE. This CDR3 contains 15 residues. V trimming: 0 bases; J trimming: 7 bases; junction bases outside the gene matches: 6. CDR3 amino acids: CASSVGGGLNGELFF. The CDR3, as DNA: TGTGCCAGCAGCGTAGGCGGGGGTTTAAACGGGGAGCTGTTTTTT.

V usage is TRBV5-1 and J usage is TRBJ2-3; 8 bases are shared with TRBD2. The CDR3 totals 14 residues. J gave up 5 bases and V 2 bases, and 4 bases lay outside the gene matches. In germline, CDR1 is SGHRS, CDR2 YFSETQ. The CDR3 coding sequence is TGCGCCAGCAGCTTAGTCAGCGGGGGAGATACGCAGTATTTT. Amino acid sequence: CASSLVSGGDTQYF.

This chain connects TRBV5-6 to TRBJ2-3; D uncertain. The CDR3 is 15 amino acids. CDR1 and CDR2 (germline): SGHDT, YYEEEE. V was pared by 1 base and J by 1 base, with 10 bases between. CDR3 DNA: TGTGCCAGCAGCTTGTATAACCGAGGCACAGATACGCAGTATTTT. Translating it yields CASSLYNRGTDTQYF.

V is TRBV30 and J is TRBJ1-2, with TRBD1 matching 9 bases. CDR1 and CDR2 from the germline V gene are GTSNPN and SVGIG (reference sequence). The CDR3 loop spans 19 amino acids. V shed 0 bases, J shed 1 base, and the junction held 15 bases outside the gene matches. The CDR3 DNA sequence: TGTGCCTGGAGTGTAGAGTACGAGCTTGGGGACAGGGTTAACTATGGCTACACCTTC. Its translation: CAWSVEYELGDRVNYGYTF.

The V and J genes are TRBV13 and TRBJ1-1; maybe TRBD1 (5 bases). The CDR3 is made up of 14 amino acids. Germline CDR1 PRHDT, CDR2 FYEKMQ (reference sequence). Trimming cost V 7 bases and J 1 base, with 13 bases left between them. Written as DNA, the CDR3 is TGTGCCAGCAAACCAGGGCAAAGGAACACTGAAGCTTTCTTT. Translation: CASKPGQRNTEAFF.

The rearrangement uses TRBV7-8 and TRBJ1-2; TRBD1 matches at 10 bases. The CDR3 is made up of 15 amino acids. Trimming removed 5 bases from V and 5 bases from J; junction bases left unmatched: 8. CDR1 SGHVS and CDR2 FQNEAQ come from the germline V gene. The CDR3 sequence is CASSLDRGRFYGYTF. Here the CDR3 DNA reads TGTGCCAGCAGCCTTGACAGGGGGCGTTTTTATGGCTACACCTTC.

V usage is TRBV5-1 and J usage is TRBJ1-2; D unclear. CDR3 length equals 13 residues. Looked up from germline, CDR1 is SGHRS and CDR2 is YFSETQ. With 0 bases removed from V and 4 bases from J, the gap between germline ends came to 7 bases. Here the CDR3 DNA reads TGCGCCAGCAGCTTGGACGGGATCTATGGCTACACCTTC. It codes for CASSLDGIYGYTF.